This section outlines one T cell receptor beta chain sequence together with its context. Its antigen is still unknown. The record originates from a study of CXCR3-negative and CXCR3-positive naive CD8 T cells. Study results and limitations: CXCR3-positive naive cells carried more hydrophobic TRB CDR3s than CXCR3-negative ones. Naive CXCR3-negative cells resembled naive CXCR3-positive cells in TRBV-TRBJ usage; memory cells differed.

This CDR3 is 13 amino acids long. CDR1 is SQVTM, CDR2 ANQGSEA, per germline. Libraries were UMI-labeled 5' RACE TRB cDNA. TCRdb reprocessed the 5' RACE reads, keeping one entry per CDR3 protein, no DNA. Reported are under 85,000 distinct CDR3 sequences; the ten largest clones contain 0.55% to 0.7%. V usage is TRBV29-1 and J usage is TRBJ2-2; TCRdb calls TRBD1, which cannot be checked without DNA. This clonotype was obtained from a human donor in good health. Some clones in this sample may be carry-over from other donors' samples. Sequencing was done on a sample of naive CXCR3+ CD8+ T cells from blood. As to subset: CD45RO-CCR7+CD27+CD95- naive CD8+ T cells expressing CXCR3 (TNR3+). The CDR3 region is CSARDSWGGELFF.